The present entry profiles one T cell receptor (beta chain) with its context. The sample originates from a study of cytomegalovirus exposure and HLA in healthy donors. For the study at large: When 350 to 400 donors were genotyped, about 81% of them were found to fall in the Caucasian-associated ancestry cluster.

It was with 60 Vbeta and 13 Jbeta primers that the PCR ran. Method: immunoSEQ multiplex PCR; TCRdb's copy keeps in-frame clones and lacks some. The profile shows some 150,000 clones, around 74% of them singletons. Sequenced: PBMCs. This sequence originates from a man between 18 and 29 years old in good health and CMV-seropositive.

CDR3: CASSFPQGAGYTF. The CDR3 nucleotides read TGTGCCAGCAGTTTCCCCCAGGGGGCTGGCTACACCTTC. The chain combines TRBV28 with TRBJ1-2; 8 bases fit TRBD1. Looked up from germline, CDR1 is MDHEN and CDR2 is SYDVKM. J lost 7 bases, V lost 3 bases, and 4 bases had no gene match. This CDR3 spans 13 amino acids.